The entry below gives a single T cell receptor (beta chain) sequence along with its context. The length of the CDR3 is 15 residues. With V trimmed by 5 bases and J by 1 base, 5 bases remained unmatched. CDR1 and CDR2 (germline): SGHRS, YFSETQ. These data are taken from a study of blood T cell repertoires in COVID-19. Background on the study: COVID-19 samples collected from the United States, Italy and Spain covered acute and convalescent phases. Sample material is recorded as cDNA or gDNA derived from T cells, B-cell-depleted T cells, or PBMCs.

Original handling: Estimation of nucleated cell counts was performed using reference gene primer amplification. The assay was immunoSEQ multiplex PCR, and TCRdb's table has in-frame clones only and misses some. Clonal size and the V and J genes are those of that table, whereas D and trimming came from the DNA. The sample includes about 390,000 clones, about 90% seen only once; the top ten take 2.3%. The gene calls are TRBV5-1 and TRBJ1-4; TRBD1 matches at 7 bases. This clonotype was obtained from a woman aged 55-69 years with COVID-19, enrolled during active disease. The source material was peripheral blood. The CDR3 coding sequence is TGCGCCAGCAGTGACCAGGGGGGAACTAATGAAAAACTGTTTTTT. Translated, it gives CASSDQGGTNEKLFF.